Reported below is one T cell receptor beta chain. The data originate from a study of T-cell memory formation after mild COVID-19. The V and J ends lost 4 bases and 1 base respectively, with 18 bases between them. CDR3 size: 16 residues. Germline V gene lookup returns CDR1 SGHRS and CDR2 YFSETQ. One entry per CDR3 protein results from TCRdb running MiXCR on the 5' RACE reads. This table has about 50,000 distinct CDR3 sequences, around 7.2% appearing once. This chain uses TRBV5-1 with TRBJ2-7, with a tentative D call TRBD1 (8 bases). Input material: PBMCs or a T cell subset sorted from them (not recorded which). This clonotype was sampled from a man between 18 and 29 years old who had mild COVID-19 (a few samples of this study predate the infection). Cell type and time point are not known. CDR3: CASSGGDRTLSYEQYF. As DNA, the CDR3 is TGCGCCAGCAGCGGGGGGGACAGGACCTTGTCCTACGAGCAGTACTTC. Combining the CDR3 with reference TRBV5-1 and TRBJ2-7 gives the whole variable domain KAGVTQTPRYLIKTRGQQVTLSCSPISGHRSVSWYQQTPGQGLQFLFEYFSETQRNKGNFPGRFSGRQFSNSRSEMNVSTLELGDSALYLCASSGGDRTLSYEQYFGPGTRLTVT.